Each of the 21 T cell receptor beta chains below was sequenced from the same sample in a study of T cells in Graves' hyperthyroidism and ophthalmopathy. Amplification of TCR beta CDR3 regions was performed using RNA transcripts as template. A set of HTBI primers served as the primers for a first-round RT-PCR of the TCR CDR3. TCRdb reprocessed the multiplex PCR reads via MiXCR and lists one record per CDR3 protein. The sample contains some 760,000 distinct CDR3 sequences, about 15% of which appear only once. The specimen sequenced was blood. These receptors all stem from a woman in her late teens or twenties with Graves' hyperthyroidism.

CDR3: CASSPTGPLAGGGNTIYF. The CDR3 bases are TGTGCCAGCAGCCCGACCGGGCCTCTAGCCGGAGGTGGAAACACCATATATTTT. J is TRBJ1-3 and V is TRBV7-9; D not certain. V lost 5 bases and J 3 bases, leaving 23 bases between the germline ends. Germline CDR1 reads SEHNR; CDR2 reads FQNEAQ (reference sequence). The CDR3 has 18 residues.

This chain uses TRBV7-2 with TRBJ1-1; D might be TRBD1 (5 bases). Trimming removed 6 bases from V and 5 bases from J, with 19 bases in between. Looked up from germline, CDR1 is SGHTA and CDR2 is FQGNSA. The CDR3 runs to 15 residues. Here the CDR3 reads CASSNFYRRITEAFF. CDR3 nucleotide sequence: TGTGCCAGCAGTAATTTTTACAGGAGAATTACTGAAGCTTTCTTT.

The chain has TRBV4-1 and TRBJ2-3; possibly TRBD2 for D (6 bases). With 3 bases removed from V and 1 base from J, the gap between germline ends came to 14 bases. Germline CDR1 and CDR2: MGHRA and YSYEKL. This CDR3 comprises 16 residues. The CDR3 spells CASSQKVSGRTDTQYF. The CDR3, as DNA: TGCGCCAGCAGCCAGAAGGTTAGCGGCCGCACAGATACGCAGTATTTT.

This clonotype was seen a few times. The V gene is TRBV9, the J gene TRBJ2-3, with D hard to call. CDR1 and CDR2 (germline): SGDLS, YYNGEE. The ends were cut back, 3 bases at V and 4 bases at J, with 15 bases in the middle. This CDR3 has 15 residues. CDR3 amino acids: CASSALTSVADTQYF. CDR3 in DNA: TGTGCCAGCAGCGCACTAACGTCTGTGGCAGATACGCAGTATTTT.

This clonotype showed up many times. V usage is TRBV2 and J usage is TRBJ2-3; tentative D call: TRBD2 (6 bases). V dropped 9 bases and J dropped 5 bases, with 12 bases sitting between them. CDR1 is SNHLY, CDR2 FYNNEI, per germline. This CDR3 has 12 amino acids. CDR3 residues: CARLEEGDTQYF. DNA for the CDR3: TGTGCCAGGTTGGAGGAGGGAGATACGCAGTATTTT.

The table lists this clonotype with many counts. The chain has TRBV2 and TRBJ2-7; no definite D call. Trimming cost V 7 bases and J 0 bases, with 13 bases left between them. The CDR3 loop spans 14 amino acids. Germline-derived CDR1 and CDR2 are SNHLY and FYNNEI. In DNA, the CDR3 is TGTGCCAGCAAAGTAAGGGCCAGCTCCTACGAGCAGTACTTC. This encodes CASKVRASSYEQYF.

This clonotype came up many times. V usage is TRBV6-1 and J usage is TRBJ1-2, with a possible D match to TRBD1 (5 bases). Germline assignment: CDR1 MNHNS and CDR2 SASEGT. The CDR3 has 14 amino acids. Trimming cost V 5 bases and J 3 bases, with 13 bases left between them. Written as DNA, the CDR3 is TGTGCCAGCAGTTCAAGGGGTCACTACTATGGCTACACCTTC. The encoded protein is CASSSRGHYYGYTF.

The gene calls are TRBV27 and TRBJ2-7; TRBD1 matches 10 bases. CDR1 is MNHEY and CDR2 is SMNVEV in the germline V gene (reference sequence). The trim removed 6 bases at V and 4 bases at J, leaving 9 bases unmatched. This CDR3 contains 15 residues. Here the CDR3 reads CASSRRTGGSYEQYF. The CDR3 bases are TGTGCCAGCAGCCGGCGGACAGGGGGGAGTTACGAGCAGTACTTC.

This clonotype was seen many times. This sequence joins TRBV2 and TRBJ1-1; perhaps TRBD1 as D (5 bases). V shed 6 bases and J shed 6 bases, with 17 bases lying between them. Looked up from germline, CDR1 is SNHLY and CDR2 is FYNNEI. CDR3 length equals 14 residues. CDR3 DNA sequence: TGTGCCAGCAGCCAGGAGGGCACGGGGGCTGAAGCTTTCTTT. The encoded protein is CASSQEGTGAEAFF.

This clonotype has ten or more counts. J is TRBJ2-3 and V is TRBV7-3, with no clear D. From germline, CDR1 is SGHTA and CDR2 FQGTGA. With 1 base removed from V and 6 bases from J, the gap between germline ends came to 8 bases. The CDR3 is made up of 13 amino acids. CDR3 nucleotides: TGTGCCAGCAGCTTAAGGCCGCGGGATACGCAGTATTTT. This encodes CASSLRPRDTQYF.

CDR3 residues: CASSEGQSYTGELFF. Written as DNA, the CDR3 is TGTGCCAGCAGCGAGGGACAGAGTTACACCGGGGAGCTGTTTTTT. The genes are TRBV7-3 and TRBJ2-2, with 7 positions matching TRBD1. CDR1 is SGHTA and CDR2 is FQGTGA in the germline V gene. The CDR3 runs 15 residues. After removal of 5 bases from V and 3 bases from J, the junction contained 6 bases not matched to a gene.

This clonotype was detected only a few times. DNA for the CDR3: TGTGCCAGCTCACCACCGCTCGGGACCGCGGGTCATACGCAGTATTTT. Translated: CASSPPLGTAGHTQYF. The genes are TRBV18 and TRBJ2-3; either TRBD1 or TRBD2 may supply D (5 bases each). V was trimmed by 0 bases and J by 7 bases, leaving 17 bases between them. From germline, CDR1 is KGHSH and CDR2 LQKENI. The CDR3 is 16 residues long.

In its sample, this clonotype was seen a few times. The rearrangement joins TRBV7-9 to TRBJ2-4; 7 bases match TRBD1. V lost 0 bases to trimming and J lost 4 bases; unmatched junction nucleotides: 3. Germline lookup yields CDR1 SEHNR and CDR2 FQNEAQ (reference sequence). The CDR3 covers 15 residues. The CDR3 reads CASSLAGDSKNIQYF. CDR3 nucleotides: TGTGCCAGCAGCTTAGCGGGGGACAGTAAAAACATTCAGTACTTC.

Many counts were recorded for this clonotype. V gene TRBV12-3 or TRBV12-4 combines with J gene TRBJ1-2; D call uncertain. This CDR3 comprises 12 residues. V shed 6 bases and J shed 3 bases, with 8 bases lying between them. The CDR3, as DNA: TGTGCCAGCAGCGCAGAGTACTATGGCTACACCTTC. Protein sequence: CASSAEYYGYTF.

V usage is TRBV30 and J usage is TRBJ2-2; the D gene could be TRBD1 or TRBD2 (5 bases each). The CDR3 is made up of 14 amino acids. Germline CDR1 reads GTSNPN; CDR2 reads SVGIG (reference sequence). The V end was cut by 3 bases, the J end by 6 bases, with 14 bases between. This CDR3 is CAWRGPWEAGELFF. The DNA for the CDR3 is TGTGCCTGGAGGGGACCGTGGGAAGCCGGGGAGCTGTTTTTT.

The sample holds many counts of this clonotype. CDR3 nucleotides: TGTGCCAGCAGCCCCGGGATCAACTACGAGCAGTACTTC. As protein: CASSPGINYEQYF. J is TRBJ2-7 and V is TRBV3-1; TRBD2 is a possible D gene (5 bases). The V end was cut by 4 bases, the J end by 3 bases, with 10 bases between. In germline, CDR1 is LGHDT, CDR2 YNNKEL (reference sequence). The CDR3 has 13 amino acids.

V is TRBV13 and J is TRBJ2-7, with D perhaps TRBD1 (5 bases). The V gene lost 3 bases and the J gene lost 7 bases, with 16 bases spanning the gap. The CDR3 is made up of 14 amino acids. Germline CDR1 PRHDT, CDR2 FYEKMQ (reference sequence). The CDR3 reads CASSLMGQGREQYF. The CDR3 DNA sequence: TGTGCCAGCAGCTTGATGGGGCAGGGCAGGGAGCAGTACTTC. Using reference TRBV13 and TRBJ2-7 for the parts outside the CDR3, the full variable domain is AAGVIQSPRHLIKEKRETATLKCYPIPRHDTVYWYQQGPGQDPQFLISFYEKMQSDKGSIPDRFSAQQFSDYHSELNMSSLELGDSALYFCASSLMGQGREQYFGPGTRLTVT.

This clonotype was detected a few times. V gene TRBV9 combines with J gene TRBJ2-1; 12 positions agree with TRBD2. Germline V gene lookup returns CDR1 SGDLS and CDR2 YYNGEE. The CDR3 is 20 residues long. Trimming removed 4 bases from V and 3 bases from J; junction bases left unmatched: 17. The DNA for the CDR3 is TGTGCCAGCAGCTTCCCCCGGGACAGTGGACTAGCGGGACACTACAATGAGCAGTTCTTC. This gives the protein CASSFPRDSGLAGHYNEQFF.

This clonotype occurred a few times. The V gene is TRBV2, the J gene TRBJ2-3; 11 nucleotides match TRBD2. The V and J ends lost 11 bases and 3 bases, in that order; junction bases with no gene match: 7. This CDR3 has 14 residues. CDR1 and CDR2 from the germline V gene are SNHLY and FYNNEI. The CDR3 region has the DNA TGTGCCGCCGAACTAGCGGGAGTAACAGATACGCAGTATTTT. Translation: CAAELAGVTDTQYF.

This clonotype was detected many times. This chain connects TRBV11-2 to TRBJ1-1; TRBD1 might be the D (5 bases). Germline assignment: CDR1 SGHAT and CDR2 FQNNGV. This CDR3 is built from 14 residues. V lost 5 bases to trimming and J lost 6 bases, with 16 bases between them. The CDR3, as DNA: TGTGCCAGCAGCGGCTCATGGGGCGTCGCTGAAGCTTTCTTT. Translation: CASSGSWGVAEAFF.

The chain combines TRBV14 with TRBJ2-7; 9 bases are shared with TRBD2. The CDR3 runs to 16 residues. V was clipped by 0 bases and J by 7 bases; unmatched bases: 10. Germline-derived CDR1 and CDR2 are SGHDN and FVKESK. As DNA, the CDR3 is TGTGCCAGCAGCCAAGATTGGGCTAGCGGGACCGAAGAGCAGTACTTC. It yields the protein CASSQDWASGTEEQYF.